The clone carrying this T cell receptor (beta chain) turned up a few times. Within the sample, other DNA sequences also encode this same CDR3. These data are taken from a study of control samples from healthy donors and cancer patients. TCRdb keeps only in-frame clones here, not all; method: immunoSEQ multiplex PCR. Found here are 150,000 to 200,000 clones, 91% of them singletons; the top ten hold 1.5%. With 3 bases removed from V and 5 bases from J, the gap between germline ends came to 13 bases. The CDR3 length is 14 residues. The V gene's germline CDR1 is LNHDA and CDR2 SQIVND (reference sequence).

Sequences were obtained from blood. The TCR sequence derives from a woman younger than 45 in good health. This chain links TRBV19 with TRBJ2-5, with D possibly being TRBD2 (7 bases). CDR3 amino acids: CASSMGAGAETQYF. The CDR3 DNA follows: TGTGCCAGTAGTATGGGGGCGGGGGCTGAGACCCAGTACTTC.